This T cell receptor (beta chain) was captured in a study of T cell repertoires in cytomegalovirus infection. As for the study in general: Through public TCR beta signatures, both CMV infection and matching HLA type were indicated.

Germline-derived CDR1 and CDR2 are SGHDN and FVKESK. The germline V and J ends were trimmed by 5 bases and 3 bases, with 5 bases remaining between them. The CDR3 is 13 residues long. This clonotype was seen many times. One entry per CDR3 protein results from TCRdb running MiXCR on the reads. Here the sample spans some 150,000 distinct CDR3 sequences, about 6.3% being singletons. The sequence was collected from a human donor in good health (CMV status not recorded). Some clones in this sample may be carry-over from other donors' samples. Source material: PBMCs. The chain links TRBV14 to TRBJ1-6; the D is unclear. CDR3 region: CASSAVYNSPLHF. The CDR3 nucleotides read TGTGCCAGCAGCGCAGTCTATAATTCACCCCTCCACTTT. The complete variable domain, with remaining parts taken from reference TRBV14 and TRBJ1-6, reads EAGVTQFPSHSVIEKGQTVTLRCDPISGHDNLYWYRRVMGKEIKFLLHFVKESKQDESGMPNNRFLAERTGGTYSTLKVQPAELEDSGVYFCASSAVYNSPLHFGNGTRLTVT.